A selection of T cell receptor beta chains follows, all from one sample in a study of OX40 agonist ivuxolimab in advanced cancers. Assay used: immunoSEQ multiplex PCR; TCRdb lists only in-frame clones, some missing. In the table there are 24,000 or so clones, around 83% of which are singletons. Specimen: CD4+ or CD8+ T cells sorted from blood, collected in a trial of the OX40 agonist ivuxolimab. The receptors here all came from an adult with an advanced solid tumor such as melanoma, head and neck, liver or kidney cancer. Each CDR3 is given with its conserved first and last residue. D genes are given only for firm matches. The size of a clone is reported for some rows only, either as once, few or many, or as a class for expanded clones.

j_gene | abundance | d_gene | v_gene | CDR3aa | CDR3nt
TRBJ2-5 | . | TRBD2 | TRBV30 | CAWGGLAGGKETQYF | TGTGCCTGGGGGGGACTAGCGGGAGGGAAGGAGACCCAGTACTTC
TRBJ2-2 | . | . | TRBV19 | CASSSRVGAAGELFF | TGTGCCAGTAGTTCCCGGGTGGGGGCGGCCGGGGAGCTGTTTTTT
TRBJ2-7 | . | . | TRBV19 | CASSIPGGGVYEQYF | TGTGCCAGTAGTATCCCCGGAGGGGGCGTCTACGAGCAGTACTTC
TRBJ1-1 | few | . | TRBV6-5 | CASSTLGLVEAFF | TGTGCCAGCAGTACCCTGGGATTAGTTGAAGCTTTCTTT
TRBJ1-2 | . | . | TRBV6-1 | CASRTVSVYAGTF | TGTGCCAGCAGGACAGTCTCCGTCTATGCTGGCACCTTC
TRBJ2-5 | . | TRBD1 | TRBV5-1 | CASNPGQGWETQYF | TGCGCCAGCAACCCGGGACAGGGGTGGGAGACCCAGTACTTC
TRBJ2-2 | . | TRBD1 | TRBV18 | CASSRDRDSKTGELFF | TGTGCCAGCTCACGAGACAGGGATTCGAAAACCGGGGAGCTGTTTTTT
TRBJ1-3 | . | . | TRBV9 | CASSVGSGLGNTIYF | TGTGCCAGCAGCGTAGGTTCAGGGCTTGGAAACACCATATATTTT
TRBJ2-1 | . | TRBD1 | TRBV11-2 | CASSLRFSRDRVYNEQFF | TGTGCCAGCAGCTTACGGTTTTCTCGGGACAGGGTCTACAATGAGCAGTTCTTC
TRBJ2-3 | . | TRBD2 | TRBV9 | CASSVAPLGEGDTQYF | TGTGCCAGCAGCGTAGCGCCGTTGGGGGAGGGAGATACGCAGTATTTT
TRBJ1-4 | . | . | TRBV2 | CASRTENEKLFF | TGTGCCAGCAGAACAGAAAATGAAAAACTGTTTTTT
TRBJ1-1 | . | . | TRBV19 | CASSIDKDTEAFF | TGTGCCAGTAGTATAGATAAAGACACTGAAGCTTTCTTT
TRBJ2-3 | . | . | TRBV2 | CASRTDLTSTDTQYF | TGTGCCAGCAGGACGGACCTTACTAGCACAGATACGCAGTATTTT
TRBJ2-7 | . | TRBD2 | TRBV4-2 | CASSLTSSGYEQYF | TGTGCCAGCAGCCTCACGTCTAGCGGCTACGAGCAGTACTTC
TRBJ2-3 | . | TRBD2 | TRBV6-6 | CASARLAGDTTDTQYF | TGTGCCAGCGCTAGACTAGCGGGGGACACCACAGATACGCAGTATTTT
TRBJ2-7 | . | TRBD1 | TRBV4-3 | CASSQELGQAPYEQYF | TGCGCCAGCAGCCAAGAACTGGGACAGGCGCCCTACGAGCAGTACTTC
TRBJ1-2 | . | . | TRBV5-5 | CASSLLWGSYGYTF | TGTGCCAGCAGCTTGCTGTGGGGGTCCTATGGCTACACCTTC
TRBJ2-2 | . | . | TRBV5-1 | CASSIRQDWTGELFF | TGCGCCAGCAGCATACGACAGGATTGGACCGGGGAGCTGTTTTTT
TRBJ2-1 | . | TRBD2 | TRBV2 | CASSSTSGRFDEQFF | TGTGCCAGCAGTTCGACTAGCGGGAGATTCGATGAGCAGTTCTTC
TRBJ1-2 | . | TRBD1 | TRBV29-1 | CSVDQVAGGGYGYTF | TGCAGCGTGGACCAGGTCGCAGGGGGAGGATATGGCTACACCTTC
TRBJ2-3 | . | . | TRBV27 | CASSPPDRASTDTQYF | TGTGCCAGCAGTCCGCCGGACAGAGCTAGCACAGATACGCAGTATTTT
TRBJ2-3 | . | . | TRBV5-6 | CASTKWSTDTQYF | TGTGCCAGCACCAAATGGAGTACAGATACGCAGTATTTT
TRBJ2-7 | . | TRBD1 | TRBV6-1 | CASRNRGTVGEQYF | TGTGCCAGCAGAAACAGGGGGACAGTCGGAGAGCAGTACTTC
TRBJ1-1 | . | TRBD1 | TRBV19 | CASNDRGRIAFF | TGTGCCAGCAATGACAGGGGGCGGATAGCTTTCTTT
TRBJ2-1 | . | . | TRBV6-4 | CASSGRRGDEQFF | TGTGCCAGCAGTGGCAGAAGGGGGGATGAGCAGTTCTTC
TRBJ2-1 | once | . | TRBV2 | CASIGDLQWGEQFF | TGTGCCAGCATCGGGGACCTCCAGTGGGGTGAGCAGTTCTTC
TRBJ1-6 | . | . | TRBV27 | CASSWGSDSPLHF | TGTGCCAGCAGTTGGGGGAGTGATTCACCCCTCCACTTT
TRBJ1-4 | . | TRBD1 | TRBV14 | CASSRGQGPLNQKLFF | TGTGCCAGCAGCCGAGGACAGGGGCCGCTCAATCAAAAACTGTTTTTT
TRBJ1-2 | . | . | TRBV5-1 | CASSLGANVPQAYGYTF | TGCGCCAGCAGCTTGGGGGCGAATGTCCCCCAGGCATATGGCTACACCTTC
TRBJ1-1 | few | . | TRBV6-1 | CAIALGGLEAFF | TGTGCCATCGCGCTCGGGGGCCTTGAAGCTTTCTTT
TRBJ2-1 | . | . | TRBV7-2 | CASSLVWTGKDEQFF | TGTGCCAGCAGCTTAGTGTGGACCGGGAAAGATGAGCAGTTCTTC
TRBJ2-7 | once | TRBD1 | TRBV30 | CAWTDRDSYEQYF | TGTGCCTGGACCGACAGGGATTCCTACGAGCAGTACTTC
TRBJ1-4 | . | TRBD1 | TRBV6-1 | CASTIQTGIGEKLFF | TGTGCCAGCACCATACAGACAGGGATAGGAGAAAAACTGTTTTTT
TRBJ1-5 | few | . | TRBV27 | CASSLWSNQPQHF | TGTGCCAGCAGTTTATGGAGCAATCAGCCCCAGCATTTT
TRBJ2-7 | . | . | TRBV19 | CASSPGGGGYSYEQYF | TGTGCCAGTAGCCCCGGGGGTGGTGGGTACTCCTACGAGCAGTACTTC
TRBJ1-1 | few | TRBD1 | TRBV19 | CASSIDRVLGTEAFF | TGTGCCAGTAGTATTGACAGGGTTTTGGGGACTGAAGCTTTCTTT
TRBJ1-1 | few | . | TRBV21-1 | CASRIQGSSTEAFF | TGTGCCAGCAGGATTCAGGGTAGCTCCACTGAAGCTTTCTTT
TRBJ2-7 | . | . | TRBV25-1 | CASSDYIGSYEQYF | TGTGCCAGCAGTGACTATATCGGCTCCTACGAGCAGTACTTC
TRBJ2-7 | . | TRBD2 | TRBV18 | CASSPFSGTSGASSYEQYF | TGTGCCAGCTCACCATTCTCCGGGACTAGCGGGGCGAGCTCCTACGAGCAGTACTTC
TRBJ1-1 | once | TRBD1 | TRBV6-5 | CASSMDRGSTEAFF | TGTGCCAGCAGTATGGACAGGGGGTCCACTGAAGCTTTCTTT
TRBJ2-7 | . | . | TRBV4-3 | CASSLDRFSYEQYF | TGCGCCAGCAGCCTTGACAGGTTCTCCTACGAGCAGTACTTC
TRBJ1-5 | once | TRBD1 | TRBV10-3 | CAISESVPGQGYQPQHF | TGTGCCATCAGTGAGTCGGTACCGGGACAGGGCTATCAGCCCCAGCATTTT
TRBJ2-7 | . | TRBD2 | TRBV6-4 | CASSVGAGSMYEQYF | TGTGCCAGCAGTGTAGGAGCGGGGAGTATGTACGAGCAGTACTTC
TRBJ2-3 | . | TRBD2 | TRBV10-2 | CASSESWRGGRVGTDTQYF | TGCGCCAGCAGTGAGTCTTGGCGGGGGGGCCGAGTTGGCACAGATACGCAGTATTTT
TRBJ1-4 | . | TRBD1 | TRBV18 | CASSRDRGGEKLFF | TGTGCCAGCTCACGGGACAGGGGAGGCGAAAAACTGTTTTTT
TRBJ2-1 | . | TRBD2 | TRBV10-2 | CASRQTSGTVDEQFF | TGCGCCAGCAGGCAGACTAGCGGGACGGTCGATGAGCAGTTCTTC
TRBJ2-5 | few | TRBD2 | TRBV7-9 | CASSTTSGGDSVETQYF | TGTGCCAGCAGCACAACTAGCGGGGGGGACTCGGTAGAGACCCAGTACTTC
TRBJ2-7 | . | TRBD2 | TRBV7-9 | CASSPFRPPGGEQYF | TGTGCCAGCAGTCCATTTAGGCCGCCGGGAGGCGAGCAGTACTTC
TRBJ2-3 | . | . | TRBV18 | CASSPFFDRLSTDTQYF | TGTGCCAGCTCACCATTTTTTGACAGGTTAAGCACAGATACGCAGTATTTT
TRBJ1-1 | . | TRBD1 | TRBV19 | CASSILGQGSRNTEAFF | TGTGCCAGTAGTATACTGGGACAGGGAAGTCGGAACACTGAAGCTTTCTTT
TRBJ2-2 | . | TRBD2 | TRBV7-3 | CASSLISSGGFNTGELFF | TGTGCCAGCAGCTTAATCTCTAGCGGGGGTTTCAACACCGGGGAGCTGTTTTTT
TRBJ1-5 | few | . | TRBV2 | CASSDAYSNQPQHF | TGTGCCAGCAGTGACGCATATAGCAATCAGCCCCAGCATTTT
TRBJ1-2 | . | . | TRBV9 | CASSVGARVDYGYTF | TGTGCCAGCAGCGTAGGGGCCAGGGTAGACTATGGCTACACCTTC
TRBJ2-5 | . | TRBD1 | TRBV2 | CASRDRGLSQETQYF | TGTGCCAGCAGGGATAGGGGGCTCTCCCAAGAGACCCAGTACTTC
TRBJ1-4 | . | . | TRBV27 | CASRRSRSGTDNEKLFF | TGTGCCAGCAGACGCAGCCGATCCGGGACCGACAATGAAAAACTGTTTTTT
TRBJ1-1 | . | . | TRBV4-3 | CASSQVDRGAFF | TGCGCCAGCAGCCAAGTTGATAGGGGAGCTTTCTTT
TRBJ1-1 | . | . | TRBV7-2 | CASSFWGGHEAFF | TGTGCCAGCAGCTTTTGGGGGGGGCATGAAGCTTTCTTT
TRBJ2-7 | . | . | TRBV27 | CASSLSWDREQYF | TGTGCCAGCAGTTTATCCTGGGACCGCGAGCAGTACTTC
TRBJ2-7 | once | . | TRBV7-3 | CASSPAGLHEQYF | TGTGCCAGCAGCCCCGCCGGGCTCCACGAGCAGTACTTC